This T cell receptor beta chain was identified in a study of blood T cells in healthy people across ages (dated by TCRdb to about 2015). Notes on the research overall: Template switching captured roughly one uniquely barcoded TCR beta cDNA molecule per two T cells in model experiments. The study measured age-related changes in TCR beta repertoire diversity using deep sequencing normalized with unique cDNA molecular identifiers. Donors were grouped into four age groups: young (average about 15 years), middle-aged (over 35), aged (approximately 67) and long-lived (approximately 82). To avoid experimental bias, donors of different ages were spread randomly across the sequencing lanes. Using the same blood draw, the study looked at two additional independent replicas of 1 million unique cDNA reads for two donors, one aged 18 to 30 and the other aged 80 or older.

What the work shows at the level of the full study, not this receptor alone: Because profiling used bulk unsorted PBMCs, naive and antigen-experienced compartments could not be compared conclusively. The long-lived group showed more naive CD4+ T cells, fewer expanded clones and increased TCR diversity than the aged group, suggesting age selection. Observed TCR beta diversity per million T cells fell roughly linearly with age, and a significant reduction was already apparent by age about 36. The CMV infection status of donors was not known, potentially confounding age-related changes in expanded clonotypes. The percentage of naive T cells measured by flow cytometry correlated strongly with observed TCR beta diversity. Estimates of total diversity based on one million sequenced T cells were considered lower bounds and underestimates.

Systemically healthy Caucasian individuals from Russia, around 39 in total and aged roughly 6 to 100 years, were included as donors. Each donor gave ten milliliters of peripheral blood, collected into EDTA-treated Vacutainer tubes. Ficoll-Paque density-gradient centrifugation was used to isolate PBMCs, with at least 6.5 million per sample. Trizol reagent was used to extract total RNA from the PBMCs, yielding at least 5 micrograms per sample. Naive CD45RAhigh/CD27high T cell percentages were measured by flow cytometry on a PBMC aliquot from every donor. Library creation used 5' RACE. A second PCR of 7 to 11 cycles was run with a J-beta primer mix and a sample-barcoded 5' primer. Each TCR beta cDNA molecule received a unique molecular identifier from a template-switch 5' adaptor carrying 12 random nucleotides. Each sample yielded at least 3 million CDR3-containing paired-end reads. The Mint cDNA synthesis kit, primed by a TRBC-specific oligonucleotide, was used to synthesize first-strand cDNA from all RNA. Following uracil-DNA glycosylase treatment, all cDNA underwent a first 18-cycle PCR with the universal primers M1SS and BC2_uni_R. On the study's bioinformatics: For normalization, 1 million high-quality reads, each with a distinct molecular identifier, were randomly selected from each sample. Reads with shared molecular identifiers were discarded instead of being binned into consensus sequences. MiTCR, set to a Q25 quality threshold and the strictest error-elimination algorithm, was used for CDR3 identification, clonotype clustering and error correction. A nonparametric unseen species model using Euler transformation provided a lower-bound estimate of total TCR beta diversity. The public sequencing data were trimmed at Q25 with fastp and processed into clonotypes with MiXCR by TCRdb, which kept only in-frame beta chains. CDR3 protein duplicates are merged, each entry listing the most common genes and DNA. In this record, the V and J calls reflect TCRdb's handling and not the investigators' own analysis. The sample table holds 1,800,000 or so distinct CDR3 sequences, of which roughly two fifths were seen once. More than 20% of the sample comes from the top ten.

From the germline V gene, CDR1 is KGHSH and CDR2 is LQKENI. Including cysteine and phenylalanine, the CDR3 has 17 amino acids. The kept DNA is CDR3 alone, 51 bases in frame from the first base. V is cut by 1 base and J by 0 bases, and the space between the germline ends is 13 bases. This clonotype was picked up a small number of times. Its antigen has not been determined. Nothing much larger sits one base from this clone, and base qualities are not available. This clonotype originated in a human donor in good health. The sequenced material came from blood. Recombination connected TRBV18 to TRBJ1-5; no D gene call is confident. The sequenced DNA: TGTGCCAGCTCACCACGGGGAGACTCATATAGCAATCAGCCCCAGCATTTT. Its protein is CASSPRGDSYSNQPQHF.